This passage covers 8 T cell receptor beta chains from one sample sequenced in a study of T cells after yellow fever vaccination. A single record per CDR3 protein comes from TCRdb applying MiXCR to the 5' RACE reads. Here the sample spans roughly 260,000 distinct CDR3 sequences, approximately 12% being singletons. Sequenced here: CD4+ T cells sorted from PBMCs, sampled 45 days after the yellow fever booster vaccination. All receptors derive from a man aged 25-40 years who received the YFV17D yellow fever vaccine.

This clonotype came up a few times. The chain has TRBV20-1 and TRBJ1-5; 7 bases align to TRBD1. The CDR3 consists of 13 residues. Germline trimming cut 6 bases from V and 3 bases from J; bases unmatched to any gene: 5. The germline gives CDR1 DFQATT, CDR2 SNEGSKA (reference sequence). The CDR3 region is CSATGTVNQPQHF. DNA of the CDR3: TGCAGTGCAACCGGGACAGTCAATCAGCCCCAGCATTTT.

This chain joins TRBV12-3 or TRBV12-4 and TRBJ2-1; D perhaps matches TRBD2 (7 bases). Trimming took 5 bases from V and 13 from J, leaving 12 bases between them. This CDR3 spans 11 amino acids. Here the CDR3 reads CASSRGGTQFF. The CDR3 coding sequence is TGTGCCAGCAGTAGGGGGGGAACACAGTTCTTC.

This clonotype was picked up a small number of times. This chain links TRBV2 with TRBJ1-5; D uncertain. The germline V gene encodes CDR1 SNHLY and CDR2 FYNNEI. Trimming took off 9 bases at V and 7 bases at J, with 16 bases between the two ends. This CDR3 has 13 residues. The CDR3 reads CASDVGRPQPQHF. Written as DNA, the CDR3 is TGTGCCAGTGACGTAGGCCGACCCCAGCCCCAGCATTTT.

The CDR3 region is CASSWGQGEQYF. For the CDR3, the DNA is TGCGCCAGCAGCTGGGGACAGGGTGAGCAGTACTTC. The chain combines TRBV5-1 with TRBJ2-7; TRBD1 matches at 9 bases. Germline V gene sequence: CDR1 SGHRS, CDR2 YFSETQ. The length of the CDR3 is 12 residues. The V and J ends lost 3 bases and 7 bases, in that order; junction bases with no gene match: 2.

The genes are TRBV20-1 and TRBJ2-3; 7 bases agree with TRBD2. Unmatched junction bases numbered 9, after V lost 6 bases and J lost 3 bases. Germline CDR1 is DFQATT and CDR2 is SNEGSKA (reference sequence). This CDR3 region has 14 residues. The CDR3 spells CSAHRNGRTDTQYF. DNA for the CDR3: TGCAGTGCCCACCGTAACGGGAGGACAGATACGCAGTATTTT.

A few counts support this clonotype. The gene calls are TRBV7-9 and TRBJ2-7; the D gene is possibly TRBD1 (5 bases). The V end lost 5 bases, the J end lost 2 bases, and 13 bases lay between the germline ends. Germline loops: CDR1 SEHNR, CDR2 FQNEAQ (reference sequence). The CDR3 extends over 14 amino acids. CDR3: CASSPRQPTYEQYF. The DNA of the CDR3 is TGTGCCAGCAGCCCCAGACAGCCTACCTACGAGCAGTACTTC.

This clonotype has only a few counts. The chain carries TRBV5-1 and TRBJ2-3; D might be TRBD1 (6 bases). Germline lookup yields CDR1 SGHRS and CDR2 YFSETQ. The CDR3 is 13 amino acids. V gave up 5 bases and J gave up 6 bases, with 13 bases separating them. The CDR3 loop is CASRSQGRDTQYF. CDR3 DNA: TGCGCCAGCAGATCACAGGGACGGGATACGCAGTATTTT.

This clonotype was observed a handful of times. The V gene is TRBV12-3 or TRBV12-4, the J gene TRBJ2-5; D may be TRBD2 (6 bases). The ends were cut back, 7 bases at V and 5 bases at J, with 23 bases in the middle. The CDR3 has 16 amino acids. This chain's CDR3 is CASTPNRGLSRETQYF. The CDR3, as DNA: TGTGCCAGCACCCCTAATCGGGGACTGAGTCGGGAGACCCAGTACTTC.